Following are 27 T cell receptor beta chains from one sample sequenced in a study of blood T cells in healthy people across ages. The authors ran a second PCR of roughly 6 to 11 cycles using a sample-barcoded 5' primer and a J-beta primer mix. TCRdb reanalysed the 5' RACE reads using MiXCR and keeps one entry per CDR3 protein. The table has about 570,000 distinct CDR3 sequences, roughly a quarter seen once. Specimen: blood. Receptors were obtained from a woman between 70 and 85 years old in good health.

This clonotype was seen more than once but under ten times. The V and J genes are TRBV20-1 and TRBJ1-2; 10 bases fit TRBD1. The CDR3 length is 15 residues. CDR1 and CDR2 from the germline V gene are DFQATT and SNEGSKA (reference sequence). V was clipped by 5 bases and J by 5 bases; unmatched bases: 11. Written as DNA, the CDR3 is TGCAGTGCTTTAAACCGGGACAGGGGAAGTTATGGCTACACCTTC. As protein: CSALNRDRGSYGYTF.

The rearrangement joins TRBV3-1 to TRBJ2-1, with no clear D. The germline V and J ends were trimmed by 4 bases and 7 bases, with 14 bases remaining between them. The length of the CDR3 is 14 residues. Germline CDR1 reads LGHDT; CDR2 reads YNNKEL (reference sequence). CDR3 DNA sequence: TGTGCCAGCAGCCTGAGTCAGGCGGCAAATGAGCAGTTCTTC. Translation: CASSLSQAANEQFF.

This chain connects TRBV14 to TRBJ1-6; no reliable D call. V was clipped by 0 bases and J by 10 bases, with 10 bases between them. Per the germline V gene, CDR1 is SGHDN and CDR2 is FVKESK. The CDR3 sequence is 14 residues long. The CDR3 spells CASSQDWAGSPLHF. CDR3 nucleotide sequence: TGTGCCAGCAGCCAAGATTGGGCGGGATCACCCCTCCACTTT. The whole variable domain, remainder taken from reference TRBV14 and TRBJ1-6, is EAGVTQFPSHSVIEKGQTVTLRCDPISGHDNLYWYRRVMGKEIKFLLHFVKESKQDESGMPNNRFLAERTGGTYSTLKVQPAELEDSGVYFCASSQDWAGSPLHFGNGTRLTVT.

The chain links TRBV20-1 to TRBJ2-3, with D maybe TRBD2 (5 bases). Trimming took off 3 bases at V and 0 bases at J, with 10 bases between the two ends. The V gene's germline CDR1 is DFQATT and CDR2 SNEGSKA (reference sequence). The CDR3 length is 14 residues. The CDR3 protein is CSASSLASTDTQYF. CDR3 coding DNA: TGCAGTGCTAGTTCCCTAGCCAGCACAGATACGCAGTATTTT.

The table lists this clonotype with a few counts. V usage is TRBV12-3 or TRBV12-4 and J usage is TRBJ2-1; 8 nucleotides line up with TRBD2. V was clipped by 5 bases and J by 8 bases; unmatched bases: 14. CDR3 length equals 16 residues. CDR3 DNA: TGTGCCAGCAGTGTCGGCGGGGGGATGGCTCGGGATGAGCAGTTCTTC. It encodes CASSVGGGMARDEQFF.

The rearrangement joins TRBV3-1 to TRBJ2-2; 7 bases map to TRBD2. In germline, CDR1 is LGHDT, CDR2 YNNKEL (reference sequence). V lost 1 base to trimming and J lost 1 base; unmatched junction nucleotides: 6. The CDR3 spans 17 residues. CDR3 sequence (DNA): TGTGCCAGCAGCCAAGTGAATCCTAGCGGGAACACCGGGGAGCTGTTTTTT. This gives the protein CASSQVNPSGNTGELFF.

The genes are TRBV7-2 and TRBJ1-5, with 7 bases aligning to TRBD1. J gave up 9 bases and V 7 bases, and 12 bases lay outside the gene matches. CDR3 length equals 14 residues. The germline CDR1 and CDR2 sequences are SGHTA and FQGNSA. The DNA of the CDR3 is TGTGCCAGCACCGTAGACAGGGAGTATCCGCCCCAGCATTTT. Translating gives CASTVDREYPPQHF.

This clonotype was found a few times. The germline gene is not matched at one end of the junction; a read error may be the cause. The V call is TRBV7-2, the J call TRBJ1-2; the match to TRBD1 covers 7 bases. The germline CDR1 and CDR2 sequences are SGHTA and FQGNSA. The CDR3 has 13 residues. The CDR3 DNA follows: TGTGCCAGCAGTCCTGTGTTTGGGGACAGTCTCCTATTC. This sequence encodes CASSPVFGDSLLF.

V is TRBV2 and J is TRBJ2-4; 8 nucleotides line up with TRBD2. The V and J ends lost 4 bases and 4 bases, in that order; junction bases with no gene match: 0. Germline loops: CDR1 SNHLY, CDR2 FYNNEI. This CDR3 is built from 13 residues. CDR3 in amino acids: CASSGGGKNIQYF. The CDR3 DNA reads as TGTGCCAGCAGTGGCGGGGGGAAAAACATTCAGTACTTC.

This clonotype was recorded a few times. The chain recombines TRBV20-1 with TRBJ2-7; TRBD2 might be the D (6 bases). TRBJ2-5 explains the end of the DNA better; the J call may be wrong. The length of the CDR3 is 14 residues. Germline lookup yields CDR1 DFQATT and CDR2 SNEGSKA (reference sequence). The CDR3 reads CSARDQGGIETQYF. CDR3 DNA sequence: TGCAGTGCTAGAGACCAGGGCGGGATAGAGACCCAGTACTTC.

The rearrangement uses TRBV14 and TRBJ2-1, with no clear D. Trimming took off 5 bases at V and 3 bases at J, with 8 bases between the two ends. The CDR3 sequence is 13 residues long. Looked up from germline, CDR1 is SGHDN and CDR2 is FVKESK. CDR3 residues: CASSADRYNEQFF. The CDR3 DNA sequence: TGTGCCAGCAGCGCGGACCGCTACAATGAGCAGTTCTTC.

The chain has TRBV6-5 and TRBJ1-6, with 7 bases matching TRBD1. V shed 3 bases and J 6 bases; nucleotides not matched to a gene: 5. Per germline, CDR1 MNHEY and CDR2 SVGAGI. The CDR3 has 15 residues. CDR3 loop: CASSYQRDSNSPLHF. CDR3 coding DNA: TGTGCCAGCAGTTATCAACGGGACAGTAATTCACCCCTCCACTTT.

This clonotype was observed a few times. V is TRBV4-3 and J is TRBJ1-3; D unclear. The CDR3 extends over 14 amino acids. Germline V lookup: CDR1 LGHNA, CDR2 YSLEER. Trimming took off 3 bases at V and 0 bases at J, with 6 bases between the two ends. CDR3 region: CASSQHSSGNTIYF. CDR3 DNA sequence: TGCGCCAGCAGCCAGCACAGCTCTGGAAACACCATATATTTT.

This clonotype was observed many times. This chain links TRBV12-3 or TRBV12-4 with TRBJ1-5; 9 bases align to TRBD1. After removal of 5 bases from V and 7 bases from J, the junction contained 6 bases not matched to a gene. The CDR3 extends over 14 amino acids. CDR3 DNA: TGTGCCAGCAGTGGGGGACAGGGCGGACAGCCCCAGCATTTT. It codes for CASSGGQGGQPQHF.

The chain is built from TRBV7-2 and TRBJ1-5, with D unresolved. Germline V CDR1 and CDR2: SGHTA, FQGNSA. The CDR3 covers 13 residues. Trimming left V 1 base short and J 7 bases short, with 8 bases between. CDR3 in amino acids: CASSLERYQPQHF. In DNA form, the CDR3 reads TGTGCCAGCAGCTTAGAACGGTACCAGCCCCAGCATTTT.

V gene TRBV5-1 combines with J gene TRBJ2-2; 8 bases line up with TRBD2. V lost 3 bases to trimming and J lost 3 bases; unmatched junction nucleotides: 4. Germline V gene lookup returns CDR1 SGHRS and CDR2 YFSETQ. This CDR3 is built from 15 residues. CDR3 DNA sequence: TGCGCCAGCAGCTCTTTCGGGGGGGACACCGGGGAGCTGTTTTTT. Translated, it gives CASSSFGGDTGELFF.

This clonotype was observed a handful of times. This chain links TRBV13 with TRBJ2-6; D remains unclear. Germline CDR1 and CDR2: PRHDT and FYEKMQ (reference sequence). This CDR3 region has 15 residues. V lost 2 bases, J lost 2 bases, and 7 bases lay in between. CDR3 bases: TGTGCCAGCAGCTTACGCTATCCTGGGGCCAACGTCCTGACTTTC. This gives the protein CASSLRYPGANVLTF.

The V and J genes are TRBV30 and TRBJ1-1, with D possibly being TRBD1 (5 bases). V was shortened by 2 bases and J by 10 bases, with 14 bases between the two germline ends. The CDR3 runs to 12 residues. Germline assignment: CDR1 GTSNPN and CDR2 SVGIG (reference sequence). Here the CDR3 reads CAWSNRGWRAFF. As DNA, the CDR3 is TGTGCCTGGAGTAATCGGGGCTGGAGAGCTTTCTTT.

In this sample, this clonotype turned up a few times. The chain couples TRBV27 to TRBJ1-2, with TRBD1 matching over 11 bases. CDR3 length: 16 residues. Germline CDR1 and CDR2: MNHEY and SMNVEV (reference sequence). J was trimmed by 6 bases and V by 6 bases; bases with no gene match: 12. The CDR3 region is CASSRRGTGGSDGYTF. The DNA of the CDR3 is TGTGCCAGCAGCCGAAGGGGGACAGGGGGAAGCGATGGCTACACCTTC.

In its sample, this clonotype was seen a few times. The V gene is TRBV29-1, the J gene TRBJ2-5; 7 nucleotides match TRBD1. The better agreement between TRBJ2-1 and the DNA end casts doubt on the J call. The CDR3 sequence is 12 residues long. The germline V gene has CDR1 SQVTM and CDR2 ANQGSEA. The CDR3: CSGNRGNYEQFF. Here the CDR3 DNA reads TGCAGCGGAAACAGGGGAAATTATGAGCAGTTCTTC.

This rearrangement joins TRBV11-2 to TRBJ2-1, with D tentatively TRBD2 (8 bases). The CDR3 contains 16 residues. Germline CDR1 SGHAT, CDR2 FQNNGV. V was shortened by 5 bases and J by 0 bases, with 14 bases between the two germline ends. This CDR3 is CASSPGRGPSYNEQFF. The CDR3 DNA sequence: TGTGCCAGCAGCCCCGGGAGGGGGCCCTCCTACAATGAGCAGTTCTTC.

The rearrangement uses TRBV20-1 and TRBJ2-5; D uncertain. Judging by the DNA end, TRBJ2-1 fits better; the J call may be wrong. CDR1 and CDR2 (germline): DFQATT, SNEGSKA (reference sequence). The CDR3 contains 12 residues. The CDR3 is CSANPSYNEQFF. The CDR3 nucleotides read TGCAGTGCAAATCCCTCCTACAATGAGCAGTTCTTC.

This clonotype has a handful of counts. This chain links TRBV28 with TRBJ1-2; TRBD1 is a possible D gene (5 bases). Trimming took off 5 bases at V and 8 bases at J, with 24 bases between the two ends. The length of the CDR3 is 16 residues. Germline V lookup: CDR1 MDHEN, CDR2 SYDVKM. The CDR3 DNA sequence: TGTGCCAGCAGTCCACCCCTGGCGATGGGGGTCTACGGCTACACCTTC. Encoded protein: CASSPPLAMGVYGYTF.

This clonotype was detected a few times. V is TRBV7-2 and J is TRBJ2-1, with unresolved D. The tail of the sequence fits TRBJ2-7 better, so the J call may be wrong. This CDR3 contains 14 residues. Germline CDR1 and CDR2: SGHTA and FQGNSA. The CDR3 coding sequence is TGTGCCAGCAGCCCCTGGCGGTCCGATCACGAGCAGTACTTC. Protein sequence: CASSPWRSDHEQYF.

This clonotype has ten or more counts. The rearrangement joins TRBV25-1 to TRBJ1-4, with 7 nucleotides matching TRBD1. Germline values: CDR1 MGHDK, CDR2 SYGVNS. The CDR3 contains 19 residues. J gave up 6 bases and V 1 base, and 17 bases lay outside the gene matches. CDR3 in amino acids: CASSEWSLRGKESYEKLFF. The CDR3 coding sequence is TGTGCCAGCAGTGAATGGAGTCTCAGGGGGAAGGAGAGTTATGAAAAACTGTTTTTT.

This chain connects TRBV5-1 to TRBJ2-1; D is unresolved. V dropped 2 bases and J dropped 4 bases, with 13 bases sitting between them. The CDR3 covers 15 residues. Germline V gene data show CDR1 as SGHRS and CDR2 as YFSETQ. CDR3 coding DNA: TGCGCCAGCAGCTTTATCCCGGATTCGTACAATGAGCAGTTCTTC. Translated: CASSFIPDSYNEQFF.

This clonotype showed up just a few times. The chain links TRBV11-1 to TRBJ2-1, with D unclear. The germline CDR1 and CDR2 sequences are SGHAT and FQDESV (reference sequence). The germline V and J ends were trimmed by 1 base and 1 base, with 5 bases remaining between them. CDR3 length equals 14 residues. This chain's CDR3 is CASSLVLSYNEQFF. CDR3 nucleotides: TGTGCCAGCAGCTTAGTTTTGTCCTACAATGAGCAGTTCTTC.